Each of the 22 T cell receptor beta chains below was sequenced from the same sample in a study of shared clonotypes between healthy human individuals. Assay: immunoSEQ multiplex PCR; the TCRdb copy retains only in-frame clones and omits some. The data contain roughly 2.5 million clones, over 85% of them singletons. The sequenced material came from naive CD4+ T cells sorted from blood. The sample's subset: CD45RA+ positively selected. These receptors were taken from a man between 18 and 35 years old in good health.

The chain combines TRBV7-2 with TRBJ2-1; TRBD2 matches at 10 bases. This CDR3 comprises 16 residues. The germline CDR1 and CDR2 sequences are SGHTA and FQGNSA. J lost 9 bases, V lost 4 bases, and 12 bases had no gene match. The CDR3 nucleotides read TGTGCCAGCAGCTACTACCCTAGCGGGAGCTCGACTGAGCAGTTCTTC. The encoded protein is CASSYYPSGSSTEQFF.

V is TRBV30 and J is TRBJ1-2, with D tentatively TRBD1 (5 bases). Germline V gene lookup returns CDR1 GTSNPN and CDR2 SVGIG (reference sequence). The V and J ends lost 1 base and 3 bases respectively, with 18 bases between them. This CDR3 has 16 amino acids. The CDR3 nucleotides read TGTGCCTGGAGTGCCTCACAGGCATCGGCTGACTATGGCTACACCTTC. It specifies CAWSASQASADYGYTF.

The genes are TRBV28 and TRBJ2-5; TRBD1 matches at 7 bases. After removal of 5 bases from V and 5 bases from J, the junction contained 8 bases not matched to a gene. Per the germline V gene, CDR1 is MDHEN and CDR2 is SYDVKM. The CDR3 runs to 14 residues. The CDR3 sequence: CASSATGALETQYF. DNA of the CDR3: TGTGCCAGCAGTGCAACAGGGGCTCTGGAGACCCAGTACTTC.

The chain has TRBV4-3 and TRBJ2-1; D is possibly TRBD1 (5 bases). V gave up 0 bases and J gave up 0 bases, with 9 bases separating them. The germline gives CDR1 LGHNA, CDR2 YSLEER. This CDR3 is built from 16 residues. This CDR3 reads CASSQEWGFSYNEQFF. The CDR3 DNA is TGCGCCAGCAGCCAAGAATGGGGCTTCTCCTACAATGAGCAGTTCTTC.

Only one count was recorded for this clone. The rearrangement joins TRBV27 to TRBJ1-2, with D possibly TRBD1 on 5 matching bases. CDR3 length: 15 residues. Germline CDR1 MNHEY, CDR2 SMNVEV (reference sequence). Trimming pared 2 bases from V and 4 bases from J, leaving 14 bases between. CDR3 coding DNA: TGTGCCAGCAGTTTACGGGCCCTCGGGGGCTATGGCTACACCTTC. Its translation: CASSLRALGGYGYTF.

The chain couples TRBV5-3 to TRBJ1-4; the D is unclear. TRBV5-3 is assigned to the ORF class and has an uncertain function. V shed 4 bases and J shed 3 bases, with 13 bases lying between them. This CDR3 is 15 amino acids long. In nucleotides, the CDR3 is TGTGCCAGAAGCATATTCATGGGAGCTAATGAAAAACTGTTTTTT. This codes for CARSIFMGANEKLFF.

As to this clone: At one of its ends the junction is not consistent with the germline gene, which may arise from a read error. The chain is built from TRBV7-7 and TRBJ2-5, with no clear D. Germline CDR1 reads SSHAT; CDR2 reads FNYEAQ (reference sequence). The CDR3 extends over 14 amino acids. As DNA, the CDR3 is TGTGCTAGCAGCCCGGTTTCTGTGGGTGAGACCCAGTACTTC. It translates to CASSPVSVGETQYF.

This chain joins TRBV7-2 and TRBJ1-1, with TRBD1 matching 9 bases. V was pared by 0 bases and J by 6 bases, with 5 bases of the junction left unmatched. There are 15 residues in the CDR3. CDR1 and CDR2 from the germline V gene are SGHTA and FQGNSA. The CDR3 is CASSLAITGGSEAFF. Written as DNA, the CDR3 is TGTGCCAGCAGCTTAGCGATTACAGGGGGCTCTGAAGCTTTCTTT. The entire variable domain, with the rest obtained from reference TRBV7-2 and TRBJ1-1, is as follows: GAGVSQSPSNKVTEKGKDVELRCDPISGHTALYWYRQSLGQGLEFLIYFQGNSAPDKSGLPSDRFSAERTGGSVSTLTIQRTQQEDSAVYLCASSLAITGGSEAFFGQGTRLTVV.

This clone occurred a few times. V is TRBV5-1 and J is TRBJ1-6; 8 bases match TRBD1. Trimming removed 0 bases from V and 10 bases from J; junction bases left unmatched: 9. The CDR3 length is 16 residues. Germline CDR1 and CDR2: SGHRS and YFSETQ. The CDR3 bases are TGCGCCAGCAGCTTGGGGCCCAGGGGGCTAGGATCACCCCTCCACTTT. Translating gives CASSLGPRGLGSPLHF. The variable domain in full, completed from reference TRBV5-1 and TRBJ1-6, reads KAGVTQTPRYLIKTRGQQVTLSCSPISGHRSVSWYQQTPGQGLQFLFEYFSETQRNKGNFPGRFSGRQFSNSRSEMNVSTLELGDSALYLCASSLGPRGLGSPLHFGNGTRLTVT.

The CDR3 spells CAWRLAGGSGTQYF. The CDR3 DNA is TGTGCCTGGAGACTAGCGGGAGGCAGTGGGACGCAGTATTTT. V and J are TRBV30 and TRBJ2-3; 12 bases line up with TRBD2. Per the germline V gene, CDR1 is GTSNPN and CDR2 is SVGIG (reference sequence). Trimming at V came to 3 bases and at J to 9 bases, leaving 7 bases not matched to a gene. CDR3 length: 14 amino acids.

This rearrangement joins TRBV12-2 to TRBJ2-1; the D call of TRBD2 is as the table states it, not checked on the DNA. TRBV12-2 corresponds to a pseudogene. This CDR3 is 17 amino acids long. The chain's CDR3 is CASRLPSGGRASVEQFF. The CDR3 bases are TGTGCAAGTCGCTTACCATCGGGCGGGAGGGCCTCTGTTGAGCAGTTCTTC.

This clone was found once. The gene calls are TRBV2 and TRBJ2-7; no definite D call. This CDR3 contains 13 residues. Germline V lookup: CDR1 SNHLY, CDR2 FYNNEI. V was clipped by 7 bases and J by 10 bases, with 20 bases between them. The DNA of the CDR3 is TGTGCCAGCATACCCCTTCCGCCCGCCCCTCAGTACTTC. This sequence encodes CASIPLPPAPQYF. Full variable domain (outside the CDR3, taken from reference TRBV2 and TRBJ2-7): EPEVTQTPSHQVTQMGQEVILRCVPISNHLYFYWYRQILGQKVEFLVSFYNNEISEKSEIFDDQFSVERPDGSNFTLKIRSTKLEDSAMYFCASIPLPPAPQYFGPGTRLTVT.

This rearrangement joins TRBV29-1 to TRBJ2-1; D is uncertain. Deletions cut 2 bases from V and 4 bases from J, with 9 bases between. The germline V gene encodes CDR1 SQVTM and CDR2 ANQGSEA. This CDR3 is 13 amino acids long. CDR3 protein: CSVERGSYNEQFF. The CDR3 bases are TGCAGCGTTGAAAGAGGCAGTTACAATGAGCAGTTCTTC.

This sequence joins TRBV7-2 and TRBJ2-5; D unclear. Trimming took off 1 base at V and 1 base at J, with 13 bases between the two ends. The germline CDR1 and CDR2 sequences are SGHTA and FQGNSA. This CDR3 has 16 residues. CDR3 residues: CASSLGITVGQETQYF. DNA for the CDR3: TGTGCCAGCAGCTTAGGGATCACGGTCGGCCAAGAGACCCAGTACTTC.

The chain recombines TRBV6-5 with TRBJ2-3; D might be TRBD2 (5 bases). Germline lookup yields CDR1 MNHEY and CDR2 SVGAGI. Trimming pared 2 bases from V and 5 bases from J, leaving 8 bases between. The CDR3 totals 13 residues. The CDR3 nucleotides read TGTGCCAGCAGTTACCCGGGGTTAGATACGCAGTATTTT. Amino acid sequence: CASSYPGLDTQYF.

As to this clone: This sample includes further DNA sequences coding for the same CDR3. V usage is TRBV7-2 and J usage is TRBJ1-1; 7 positions agree with TRBD1. The CDR3 extends over 13 amino acids. The germline gives CDR1 SGHTA, CDR2 FQGNSA. J gave up 4 bases and V 3 bases, and 2 bases lay outside the gene matches. CDR3 sequence: CASSFRGGTEAFF. For the CDR3, the DNA is TGTGCCAGCAGCTTCAGGGGGGGCACTGAAGCTTTCTTT.

Concerning this clone itself: Distinct nucleotide sequences in the sample also encode this CDR3. The chain links TRBV2 to TRBJ2-6; D uncertain. The V and J ends lost 6 bases and 3 bases respectively, with 3 bases between them. CDR1 is SNHLY, CDR2 FYNNEI, per germline. The CDR3 has 12 amino acids. The CDR3 loop is CASSVGANVLTF. CDR3 nucleotides: TGTGCCAGCAGCGTTGGGGCCAACGTCCTGACTTTC.

A word on this clone: A read error may be the cause here, since a much bigger clone is one base away. In the same sample, other DNA sequences code for this CDR3. The chain uses TRBV7-2 and TRBJ1-2; D is unclear. The length of the CDR3 is 13 residues. Germline V gives CDR1 SGHTA, CDR2 FQGNSA. V was cut by 5 bases and J by 1 base, with 8 bases left in between. CDR3 amino acids: CASSPDGNYGYTF. The CDR3 nucleotides are TGTGCCAGCAGCCCGGACGGTAACTATGGCTACACCTTC.

The count of this clone is one. CDR3: CASSPTPSPTDTQYF. The CDR3 DNA is TGTGCCAGCTCACCAACACCTTCCCCGACAGATACGCAGTATTTT. The chain links TRBV18 to TRBJ2-3; D unresolved. The CDR3 length is 15 residues. Trimming stripped 2 bases from V and 3 bases from J, with 12 bases between. Germline V CDR1 and CDR2: KGHSH, LQKENI.

The J gene is TRBJ1-6, the V gene TRBV5-6; maybe TRBD1 (6 bases). The CDR3 has 14 amino acids. Germline V lookup: CDR1 SGHDT, CDR2 YYEEEE. V was pared by 0 bases and J by 10 bases, with 11 bases between. CDR3 nucleotide sequence: TGTGCCAGCAGCTTGGAACAGGGTAAATCACCCCTCCACTTT. Translating it yields CASSLEQGKSPLHF.

This rearrangement joins TRBV15 to TRBJ2-1; tentatively, D is TRBD1 or TRBD2 (5 bases each). V lost 1 base and J lost 7, with 17 bases in between. The CDR3 has 16 residues. Per germline, CDR1 LNHNV and CDR2 YYDKDF (reference sequence). The CDR3 protein is CATSRVGPQLRNEQFF. The CDR3 bases are TGTGCCACCAGCAGAGTGGGACCACAGTTAAGGAATGAGCAGTTCTTC.

V and J are TRBV5-4 and TRBJ2-3, with 7 bases identical to TRBD2. Losses at the gene ends were 6 bases for V and 3 bases for J; bases not matched to a gene: 10. The CDR3 has 15 amino acids. Germline V lookup: CDR1 SGHNT, CDR2 YYREEE (reference sequence). CDR3 in amino acids: CASNQEGSGTDTQYF. CDR3 DNA sequence: TGTGCCAGCAACCAAGAAGGTAGCGGGACAGATACGCAGTATTTT. The full variable domain, rest sourced from reference TRBV5-4 and TRBJ2-3, is ETGVTQSPTHLIKTRGQQVTLRCSSQSGHNTVSWYQQALGQGPQFIFQYYREEENGRGNFPPRFSGLQFPNYSSELNVNALELDDSALYLCASNQEGSGTDTQYFGPGTRLTVL.